This TCR beta chain was retrieved from a study of shared clonotypes between healthy human individuals (dated by TCRdb to 2020 to 2022). Regarding the research as a whole: A few men and a couple of women, aged 18 to 49 years, made up the cohort. Per donor, leukapheresis produced somewhere between about 0.8 and 9 billion PBMCs. To estimate repertoire size and how much clonotypes are shared between individuals, the study performed deep sequencing of blood TCR repertoires from a few healthy adults. For each donor, CD4 naive and CD4 memory were each run on three plates, CD8 naive on two plates, and CD8 memory on one plate. Libraries were prepared and TCR repertoires were sequenced by different laboratories using diverse techniques, in order to increase sequencing depth and limit assay-specific biases. Overall study results and their limits: Sampling was limited to blood, and TCR repertoires in tissue likely differ from TCR repertoires in blood. Because the study included a small number of donors, the genetic and exposure-history diversity represented was limited. Across a few donors, approximately 5% of naive CD4, 3% to 3.5% of naive CD8, approximately 2.5% of memory CD4, and approximately 0.4% of memory CD8 clonotypes were shared. Naive subsets generally had larger estimated clonotype richness than memory subsets. Pairwise subsampling led to the expectation that sequencing depth would affect the degree of clonotype sharing among donors. Clonotypes shared by all four sorted-subset donors showed higher generation probabilities than non-shared clonotypes. Rarefaction of sorted-subset datasets indicated incomplete sequencing despite the large sequencing depth.

CD8 naive samples were CD45RO-negative cells positively selected for CCR7, giving a CD45RA+CCR7+ population that excluded TemRA cells. Healthy HIV-negative adults with no recently reported acute infections or vaccinations were included as donors. Only Caucasian adults living in Nashville, Tennessee, USA were represented among the donors. Blood was obtained by leukapheresis, after which PBMCs were separated by Ficoll-Histopaque density gradient centrifugation and cryopreserved in liquid nitrogen vapor phase. Analytical flow cytometry was used to check the purity and quantity of each magnetically sorted T cell population. Each sorted fraction had its genomic DNA isolated and then quantified by UV absorbance on a Nanodrop 2000c. Using the deep immunoSEQ assay, multiplex PCR amplified TCR CDR3 regions from genomic DNA. For each cell subset, the extracted genomic DNA was distributed evenly across all wells of several immunoSEQ 96-well plates, and each plate served as one replicate. For sorted subsets, each replicate PCR was loaded with 200 ng genomic DNA, equivalent to approximately 27,000 T cell genomes. Purified libraries were quantified with a Qubit 3.0 fluorometer, sized on a Bioanalyzer 2100, and re-quantified with the KAPA Library Quantification kit. A separate single-read 150-cycle Illumina NextSeq 550 flow cell was used to sequence each immunoSEQ 96-well plate. The study's processing was this. The immunoSEQ output contained only junctional sequences without quality scores, so filtering could not match that applied to full-length reads. Sequences were annotated with PyIR, a Python wrapper for IgBLAST v1.9, using IMGT germline references to assign V/J genes and CDR3. Reads were removed for weak V/J assignments (E-value above 1e-6), missing CDR3, stop codons, out-of-frame junctions, or ambiguous translated residues. A V3J clonotype was defined by an identical inferred V gene, J gene, and CDR3 amino acid sequence. To compute the percentage overlap between repertoires, the number of shared unique clonotypes was divided by the size of the smaller repertoire. Richness of each repertoire was evaluated using RTK rarefaction, the Chao1 estimator, and Recon v2.1 estimates of unobserved clonotypes. OLGA was used to compute generation probabilities for all TCRbeta clonotypes that the gDNA method yielded from a handful of donors. What TCRdb holds here is the immuneACCESS table cut down to in-frame rearrangements. Part of the clones is not present; checked against another copy, under half of the missing clones reflect an unresolved V gene, and the others are unexplained. Clone size and the V and J calls come from that table; the DNA yielded D and trimming. The sample has some 2.1 million clones on record, approximately 92% of them singletons. Approximately 1.6% of the sample goes to the ten largest clones.

A remark on this clone: Its antigen remains undetermined. The input lacks base qualities; no much larger clone sits a single base away.

CDR1 and CDR2, looked up from the germline V gene, are SGHAT and FQNNGV. The CDR3 spans 15 residues, from the cysteine through the phenylalanine. Of all the DNA, just the CDR3 is kept, 45 bases in frame from base 1. Trimming accounts for 9 bases at V and 4 bases at J, while the number of junction bases matched to no gene is 14. Sequencing was carried out using naive CD8+ T cells from PBMCs. The sample's cell subset or site, from its label and the paper: CD45RA+CCR7+. The receptor comes from a man younger than 35 in good health. Some clones in this sample may be carry-over from other donors' samples. In this chain, TRBV11-2 is recombined with TRBJ1-1, with 7 bases matching TRBD1. For the CDR3, the sequence is CASRTGEGGGTEAFF. DNA sequence: TGTGCCAGTCGAACAGGGGAAGGGGGTGGCACTGAAGCTTTCTTT.